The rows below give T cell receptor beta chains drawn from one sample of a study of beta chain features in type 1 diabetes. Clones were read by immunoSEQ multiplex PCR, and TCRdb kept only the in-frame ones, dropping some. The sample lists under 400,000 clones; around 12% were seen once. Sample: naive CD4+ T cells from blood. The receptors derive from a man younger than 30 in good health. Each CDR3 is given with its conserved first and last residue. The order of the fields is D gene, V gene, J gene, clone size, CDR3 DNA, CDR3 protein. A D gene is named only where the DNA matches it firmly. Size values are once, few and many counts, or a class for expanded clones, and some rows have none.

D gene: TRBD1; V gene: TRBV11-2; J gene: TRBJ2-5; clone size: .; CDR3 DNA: TGTGCCAGCAGCGATAAGGACAGGGGATCGGAGACCCAGTACTTC; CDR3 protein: CASSDKDRGSETQYF
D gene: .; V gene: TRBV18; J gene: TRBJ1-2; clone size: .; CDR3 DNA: TGTGCCAGCTCACTTCAGGGTTCATTGGGCCGGGGCTACACCTTC; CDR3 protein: CASSLQGSLGRGYTF
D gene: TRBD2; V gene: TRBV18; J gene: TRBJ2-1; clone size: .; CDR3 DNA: TGTGCCAGCTCACCCCTAGCGGGGGGTCTCAATGAGCAGTTCTTC; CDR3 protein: CASSPLAGGLNEQFF
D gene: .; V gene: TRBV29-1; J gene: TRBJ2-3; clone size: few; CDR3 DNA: TGCAGCGTTGAAGGGGGGGGGCCCTCAGATACGCAGTATTTT; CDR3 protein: CSVEGGGPSDTQYF
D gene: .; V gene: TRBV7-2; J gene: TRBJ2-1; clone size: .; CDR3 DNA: TGTGCCAGCAGCTTATCCCGCAATGAGCAGTTCTTC; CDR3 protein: CASSLSRNEQFF
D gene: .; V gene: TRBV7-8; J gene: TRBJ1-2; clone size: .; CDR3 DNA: TGTGCCAGCAGCTCTCCCGGGGGTAGACAGAACTACTATGGCTACACCTTC; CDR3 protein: CASSSPGGRQNYYGYTF
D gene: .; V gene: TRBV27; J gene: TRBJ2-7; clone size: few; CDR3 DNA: TGTGCCAGCAGCCGCAGCGGGTACTCCTACGAGCAGTACTTC; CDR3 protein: CASSRSGYSYEQYF
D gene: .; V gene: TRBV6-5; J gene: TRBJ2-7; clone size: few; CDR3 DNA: TGTGCCAGCAGATCACAGGGACACGAGCAGTACTTC; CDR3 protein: CASRSQGHEQYF
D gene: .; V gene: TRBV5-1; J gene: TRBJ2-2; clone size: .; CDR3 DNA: TGCGCCAGCAGCTTGGTCGGCACCGGGGAGCTGTTTTTT; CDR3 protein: CASSLVGTGELFF
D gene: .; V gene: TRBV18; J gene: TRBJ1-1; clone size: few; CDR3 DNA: TGTGCCAGCTCACCCCTAAGTGTCGGTTCGGGCACTGAAGCTTTCTTT; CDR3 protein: CASSPLSVGSGTEAFF
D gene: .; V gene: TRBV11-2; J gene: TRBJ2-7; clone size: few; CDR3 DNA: TGTGCCAGCAGCTTAGGCGGGTCCTACGAGCAGTACTTC; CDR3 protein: CASSLGGSYEQYF
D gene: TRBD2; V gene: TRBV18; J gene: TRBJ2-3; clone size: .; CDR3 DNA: TGTGCCAGCTCACCACCAGCCGGGGGGTTCGCAGATACGCAGTATTTT; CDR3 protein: CASSPPAGGFADTQYF
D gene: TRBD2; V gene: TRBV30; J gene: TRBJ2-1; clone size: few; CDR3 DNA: TGTGCCTGGAATGGCGGGAGCTCCTACAATGAGCAGTTCTTC; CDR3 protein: CAWNGGSSYNEQFF
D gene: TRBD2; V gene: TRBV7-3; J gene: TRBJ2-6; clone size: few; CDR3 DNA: TGTGCCAGCAGCCTGGCGGGAGGGAACTCTGGGGCCAACGTCCTGACTTTC; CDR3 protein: CASSLAGGNSGANVLTF
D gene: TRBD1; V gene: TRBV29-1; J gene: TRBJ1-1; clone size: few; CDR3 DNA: TGCAGCGCCCAGGGGGCCCCCCTTATGAACACTGAAGCTTTCTTT; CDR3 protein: CSAQGAPLMNTEAFF
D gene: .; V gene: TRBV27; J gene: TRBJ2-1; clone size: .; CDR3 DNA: TGTGCCAGCAACCAGGGCCCGTATGAGCAGTTCTTC; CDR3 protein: CASNQGPYEQFF
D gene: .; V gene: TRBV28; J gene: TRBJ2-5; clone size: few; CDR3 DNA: TGTGCCAGCAGTTTCCCCGTCCAAGAGACCCAGTACTTC; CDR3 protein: CASSFPVQETQYF
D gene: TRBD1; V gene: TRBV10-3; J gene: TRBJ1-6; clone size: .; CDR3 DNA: TGTGCCACCATGGTTGGACAGGATAATTCACCCCTCCACTTT; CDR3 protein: CATMVGQDNSPLHF
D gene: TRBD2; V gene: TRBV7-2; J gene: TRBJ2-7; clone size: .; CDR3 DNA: TGTGCCAGCAGCCGAACTAGCGGGAGTATGTACGAGCAGTACTTC; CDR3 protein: CASSRTSGSMYEQYF
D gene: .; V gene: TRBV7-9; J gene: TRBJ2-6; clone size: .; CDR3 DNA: TGTGCCAGCAGCTTAGAATTGAGGCTAGGTGGGGCCAACGTCCTGACTTTC; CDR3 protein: CASSLELRLGGANVLTF
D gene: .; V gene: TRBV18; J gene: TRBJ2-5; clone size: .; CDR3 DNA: TGTGCCAGCTCACCATACAGACAAGAGACCCAGTACTTC; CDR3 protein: CASSPYRQETQYF
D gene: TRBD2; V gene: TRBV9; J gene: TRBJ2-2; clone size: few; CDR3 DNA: TGTGCCAGCAGCCCGATCGGAACTAGCGGGAGGCGCGCGAACACCGGGGAGCTGTTTTTT; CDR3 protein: CASSPIGTSGRRANTGELFF
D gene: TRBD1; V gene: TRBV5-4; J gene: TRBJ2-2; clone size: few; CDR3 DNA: TGTGCCAGCAGCCTACCCCCGGGAGGACAGGGGCCCGGGGAGCTGTTTTTT; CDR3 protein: CASSLPPGGQGPGELFF
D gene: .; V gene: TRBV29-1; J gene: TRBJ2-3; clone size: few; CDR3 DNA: TGCAGCGTTGAAGAGGCCCCAGGAACAGATACGCAGTATTTT; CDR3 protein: CSVEEAPGTDTQYF
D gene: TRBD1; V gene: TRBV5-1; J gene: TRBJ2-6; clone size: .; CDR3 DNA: TGCGCCAGCAGCTGGACAGGGTCGTTTGGCTCTGGGGCCAACGTCCTGACTTTC; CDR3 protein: CASSWTGSFGSGANVLTF
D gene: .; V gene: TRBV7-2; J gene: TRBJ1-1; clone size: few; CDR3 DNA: TGTGCCAGCAGCTTAGCAGCTGTGAACACTGAAGCTTTCTTT; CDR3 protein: CASSLAAVNTEAFF
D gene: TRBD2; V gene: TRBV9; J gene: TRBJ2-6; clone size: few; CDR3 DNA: TGTGCCAGCAGCCCCCGGGGGGGCGCCGGGGCCAACGTCCTGACTTTC; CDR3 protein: CASSPRGGAGANVLTF
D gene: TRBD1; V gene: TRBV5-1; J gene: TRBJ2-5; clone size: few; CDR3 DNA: TGCGCCAGCAGCAAAACAGGGGTAGCAGAGACCCAGTACTTC; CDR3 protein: CASSKTGVAETQYF
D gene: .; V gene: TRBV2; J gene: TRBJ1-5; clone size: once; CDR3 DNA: TGTGCCAGCAGTGAACAGGGGCGGAATCAGCCCCAGCATTTT; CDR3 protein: CASSEQGRNQPQHF
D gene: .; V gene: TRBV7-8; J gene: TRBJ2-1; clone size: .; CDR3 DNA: TGTGCCAGCAGCTTTCGGCAGACCCCCGGGGATGAGCAGTTCTTC; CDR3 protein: CASSFRQTPGDEQFF
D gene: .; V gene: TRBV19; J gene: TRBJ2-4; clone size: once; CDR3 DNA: TGTGCCAGTAGTCCCCGGGGAAGGGAAAACATTCAGTACTTC; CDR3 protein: CASSPRGRENIQYF
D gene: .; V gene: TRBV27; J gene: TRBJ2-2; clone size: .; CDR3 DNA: TGTGCCAGCAGTTTATCGTTCACTAGCTTTGCCGGGGAGCTGTTTTTT; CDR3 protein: CASSLSFTSFAGELFF
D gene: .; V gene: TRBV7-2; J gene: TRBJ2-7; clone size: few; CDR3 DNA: TGTGCCAGCAGCCTCGCTTGGTTAGACGAGCAGTACTTC; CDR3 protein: CASSLAWLDEQYF
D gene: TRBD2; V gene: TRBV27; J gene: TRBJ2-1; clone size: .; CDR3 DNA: TGTGCCAGCACCCTTATGGATGTGCGGGAGGCTTGTCCCTACAATGAGCAGTTCTTC; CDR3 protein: CASTLMDVREACPYNEQFF
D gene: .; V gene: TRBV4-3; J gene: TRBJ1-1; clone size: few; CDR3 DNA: TGCGCCAGCAGCCAAGATCTCGGGGAGGGACGGAGGAACACTGAAGCTTTCTTT; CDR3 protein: CASSQDLGEGRRNTEAFF
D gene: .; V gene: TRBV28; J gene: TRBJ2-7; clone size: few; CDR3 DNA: TGTGCCAGCAGTACCGTTAGGGGTTATGACGAGCAGTACTTC; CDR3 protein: CASSTVRGYDEQYF
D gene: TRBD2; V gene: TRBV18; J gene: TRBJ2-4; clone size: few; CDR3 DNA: TGTGCCAGCTCACCACGGGGACTAGCGGGAGACATCATTCAGTACTTC; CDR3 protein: CASSPRGLAGDIIQYF
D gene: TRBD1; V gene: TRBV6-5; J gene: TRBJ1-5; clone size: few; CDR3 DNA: TGTGCCAGCAGTTCACAGGGGCCCGGGAGCCAGCCCCAGCATTTT; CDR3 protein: CASSSQGPGSQPQHF
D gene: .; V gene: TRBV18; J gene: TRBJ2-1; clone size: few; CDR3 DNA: TGTGCCAGCTCACCACCAGGACTAACCGGGTGGTATGAGCAGTTCTTC; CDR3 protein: CASSPPGLTGWYEQFF
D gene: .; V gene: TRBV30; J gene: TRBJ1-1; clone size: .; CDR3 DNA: TGTGCCTGGAGGTTGAAGGGAGGTGGGAACACTGAAGCTTTCTTT; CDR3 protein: CAWRLKGGGNTEAFF
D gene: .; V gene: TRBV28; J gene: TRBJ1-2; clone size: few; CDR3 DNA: TGTGCCAGCAGTTTTAGGGGGGGCTATGGCTACACCTTC; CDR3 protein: CASSFRGGYGYTF
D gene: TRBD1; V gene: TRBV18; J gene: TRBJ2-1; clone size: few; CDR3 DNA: TGTGCCAGCTCACCGGACAGGGTCATTGTCTACAATGAGCAGTTCTTC; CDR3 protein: CASSPDRVIVYNEQFF
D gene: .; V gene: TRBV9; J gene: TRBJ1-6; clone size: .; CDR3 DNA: TGTGCCAGCAGCGTATCCGGTTCACCCCTCCACTTT; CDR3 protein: CASSVSGSPLHF
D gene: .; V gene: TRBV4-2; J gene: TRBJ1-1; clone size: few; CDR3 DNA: TGTGCCAGCAGCTACTCTTCGGGGTACACTGAAGCTTTCTTT; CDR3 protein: CASSYSSGYTEAFF
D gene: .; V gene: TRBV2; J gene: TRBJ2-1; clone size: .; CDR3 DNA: TGTGCCAGTCTAGTTGGGCAGGGTTTTGGTGAGCAGTTCTTC; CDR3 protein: CASLVGQGFGEQFF
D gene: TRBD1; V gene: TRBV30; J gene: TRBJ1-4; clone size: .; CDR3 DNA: TGTGCCTGGAGTCTCTGGGACAGGGAAAAACTGTTTTTT; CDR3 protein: CAWSLWDREKLFF